These T cell receptor beta chains were read from a single sample in a study of blood T cell repertoires in COVID-19. The method was immunoSEQ multiplex PCR; TCRdb's version includes in-frame clones alone and lacks a portion of them. The profile shows about 290,000 clones, around nine tenths of them singletons. Sequenced sample: PBMCs or T cells enriched from blood (not recorded which). These receptors came from a woman in her thirties or forties who had recovered from COVID-19. CDR3s include the opening cysteine and the closing phenylalanine or tryptophan. The D gene is left open where the match is weak. Clone size appears in some rows only: once, few, many, or a class for an expanded clone.

>-|-|12|TRBV7-9|TRBJ2-1
TGTGCCAGCAGCTGGAGGGTCAATGAGCAGTTCTTC
CASSWRVNEQFF
>-|-|19|TRBV4-2|TRBJ1-4
TGTGCCAGCAGCCAGGCCGACAGTAAAGACAGTGCAACTAATGAAAAACTGTTTTTT
CASSQADSKDSATNEKLFF
>TRBD1|few|13|TRBV2|TRBJ1-6
TGTGCCAGCCTCGGACAGGGGGAATCACCCCTCCACTTT
CASLGQGESPLHF
>TRBD2|-|17|TRBV7-9|TRBJ2-7
TGTGCCAGCAGCCAGACATTATCCCCAGCGGGAGACTACGAGCAGTACTTC
CASSQTLSPAGDYEQYF
>-|-|13|TRBV7-9|TRBJ2-7
TGTGCCAGCAGCTTAGCACCCCGGGGCGAGCAGTACTTC
CASSLAPRGEQYF
>-|-|16|TRBV7-9|TRBJ1-2
TGTGCCAGCAGTGAAGGCAGCGCCCGAGCTAACTATGGCTACACCTTC
CASSEGSARANYGYTF
>-|-|13|TRBV7-2|TRBJ2-3
TGTGCCAGCAGACTACCCCCCGGTGATACGCAGTATTTT
CASRLPPGDTQYF
>-|-|11|TRBV5-8|TRBJ1-5
TGTGCCAGCGGACGGGGTCAGCCCCAGCATTTT
CASGRGQPQHF
>TRBD2|once|15|TRBV2|TRBJ2-1
TGTGCCAGCAGTGAAAGGACTAGCGGATACAATGAGCAGTTCTTC
CASSERTSGYNEQFF
>-|few|17|TRBV6-2/TRBV6-3|TRBJ1-6
TGTGCCAGCAGTTACTCGAGGGAGAGCTCCTATAATTCACCCCTCCACTTT
CASSYSRESSYNSPLHF
>-|-|13|TRBV7-9|TRBJ1-2
TGTGCCAGCAGCTTAGACGGGAATTCTGGCTACACCTTC
CASSLDGNSGYTF
>TRBD1|-|14|TRBV5-4|TRBJ2-7
TGTGCCAGCAGCGACTGGACAGGTGGCAACGAGCAGTACTTC
CASSDWTGGNEQYF
>-|-|14|TRBV6-1|TRBJ1-1
TGTGCCAGCAGTGAAGACCGAGTGAACACTGAAGCTTTCTTT
CASSEDRVNTEAFF
>TRBD1|-|13|TRBV5-4|TRBJ2-1
TGTGCCAGCAGCTGGACAGGCAGGCATGAGCAGTTCTTC
CASSWTGRHEQFF
>-|-|15|TRBV6-1|TRBJ1-3
TGTGCCAGCAGTGACCAGGGGCCCTTGGGAAACACCATATATTTT
CASSDQGPLGNTIYF
>TRBD2|-|14|TRBV7-8|TRBJ2-5
TGTGCCAGCAGACTTAGCGGGGCGCAAGAGACCCAGTACTTC
CASRLSGAQETQYF
>-|-|13|TRBV2|TRBJ1-2
TGTGCCAGCAGTGGCAGTGAAAGCTATGGCTACACCTTC
CASSGSESYGYTF
>-|-|14|TRBV5-4|TRBJ1-2
TGTGCCAGCAGCCCCCGCGGGGGGCAGGATGGCTACACCTTC
CASSPRGGQDGYTF
>TRBD1|-|16|TRBV5-1|TRBJ2-5
TGCGCCAGCAGCTTGGAGGCAGGGGGTTACCAAGAGACCCAGTACTTC
CASSLEAGGYQETQYF
>TRBD1|-|14|TRBV2|TRBJ2-1
TGTGCCAGCAACGGACAGGGGGCCTACAATGAGCAGTTCTTC
CASNGQGAYNEQFF
>-|-|14|TRBV5-1|TRBJ1-5
TGCGCCAGCAGTTTTCTGGGGGGTGGTCAGCCCCAGCATTTT
CASSFLGGGQPQHF
>-|-|15|TRBV6-6|TRBJ2-3
TGTGCCAGCAGTTACTCCCGGTTGGTCGCCGGGGCGCAGTATTTT
CASSYSRLVAGAQYF
>-|-|16|TRBV3-1/TRBV3-2|TRBJ1-2
TGTGCCAGCAGCCAAGACGACAGTATTTCTCTCTATGGCTACACCTTC
CASSQDDSISLYGYTF
>-|once|16|TRBV11-2|TRBJ2-1
TGTGCCAGCAGCGTGGCGGTCCTCAGGGCGTACAATGAGCAGTTCTTC
CASSVAVLRAYNEQFF
>-|few|14|TRBV30|TRBJ1-1
TGTGCCTGGAGTTTATCGTACAGGGTCGGTAAAGCTTTCTTT
CAWSLSYRVGKAFF